One and the same sample provided the 22 T cell receptor beta chains below, sequenced in a study of shared clonotypes between healthy human individuals. The repertoire was sequenced with immunoSEQ multiplex PCR; TCRdb's copy has only in-frame clones and lacks some. The sample includes some 2,400,000 clones, 90% to 97% of them seen just once. The source material was naive CD4+ T cells sorted from blood. Described subset: CD45RA+ positively selected. The receptors stem from a man aged 18-30 years in good health.

The genes are TRBV6-6 and TRBJ1-5; 10 nucleotides agree with TRBD1. CDR1 and CDR2 (germline): MNHNY, SVGAGI (reference sequence). Unmatched junction bases numbered 10, after V lost 6 bases and J lost 5 bases. The CDR3 has 16 amino acids. The CDR3 DNA reads as TGTGCCAGCAGCCCACGGGACAGGGGATACTATCAGCCCCAGCATTTT. It codes for CASSPRDRGYYQPQHF.

The gene calls are TRBV2 and TRBJ2-7; D is perhaps TRBD1 (5 bases). Trimming pared 6 bases from V and 4 bases from J, leaving 13 bases between. The CDR3 consists of 13 residues. The V gene's germline CDR1 is SNHLY and CDR2 FYNNEI. The CDR3 DNA is TGTGCCAGCAGCTCAGGGTCGAGGTACGAGCAGTACTTC. This gives the protein CASSSGSRYEQYF.

This sequence joins TRBV10-1 and TRBJ2-1, with a possible D match to TRBD1 (5 bases). Trimming left V 3 bases short and J 11 bases short, with 8 bases between. CDR1 is WNHNN and CDR2 is SYGVQD in the germline V gene (reference sequence). The CDR3 spans 11 residues. CDR3 sequence (DNA): TGCGCCAGCAGTGATCAGGGTAAGCAGTTCTTC. Translated, it gives CASSDQGKQFF.

The rearrangement links TRBV27 to TRBJ2-7, with D maybe TRBD1 (6 bases). Trimming left V 6 bases short and J 4 bases short, with 10 bases between. Germline lookup yields CDR1 MNHEY and CDR2 SMNVEV (reference sequence). The CDR3 contains 12 residues. The CDR3, as DNA: TGTGCCAGCAGGCAGGGGCCGTACGAGCAGTACTTC. It specifies CASRQGPYEQYF.

CDR3 protein: CASSGTGDRYGYTF. The CDR3 DNA reads as TGTGCCAGCAGCGGGACAGGGGATCGCTATGGCTACACCTTC. The chain carries TRBV5-4 and TRBJ1-2; 10 bases line up with TRBD1. This CDR3 has 14 residues. V lost 4 bases and J lost 4; bases outside the gene matches: 4. The V gene's germline CDR1 is SGHNT and CDR2 YYREEE (reference sequence).

The chain recombines TRBV30 with TRBJ1-5; perhaps TRBD1 as D (6 bases). V was trimmed by 0 bases and J by 6 bases, leaving 21 bases between them. The germline CDR1 and CDR2 sequences are GTSNPN and SVGIG (reference sequence). The CDR3 runs to 17 residues. As DNA, the CDR3 is TGTGCCTGGAGTGTAATGAGGACAGCGGGTAATCCTCAGCCCCAGCATTTT. Protein product: CAWSVMRTAGNPQPQHF.

V usage is TRBV15 and J usage is TRBJ1-2; TRBD1 matches 7 bases. Germline values: CDR1 LNHNV, CDR2 YYDKDF (reference sequence). This CDR3 comprises 16 residues. Germline trimming cut 5 bases from V and 0 bases from J; bases unmatched to any gene: 9. The CDR3 is CATSVRQGLANYGYTF. CDR3 in DNA: TGTGCCACCAGCGTACGACAGGGCTTAGCTAACTATGGCTACACCTTC.

Concerning this clone: The same CDR3 arises from other DNA sequences in this sample as well. The chain couples TRBV7-2 to TRBJ2-1; 12 bases fit TRBD2. The CDR3 loop spans 15 amino acids. Germline V gene sequence: CDR1 SGHTA, CDR2 FQGNSA. Trimming at V came to 4 bases and at J to 4 bases, leaving 2 bases not matched to a gene. The CDR3 DNA reads TGTGCCAGCAGCTCGGGACTAGCGGGTTACAATGAGCAGTTCTTC. It translates to CASSSGLAGYNEQFF.

V and J are TRBV28 and TRBJ2-5; the D gene is possibly TRBD2 (6 bases). The CDR3 totals 13 residues. Trimming pared 8 bases from V and 4 bases from J, leaving 14 bases between. Germline values: CDR1 MDHEN, CDR2 SYDVKM. DNA for the CDR3: TGTGCCAGCGGAGGGGCAGGACGAGAGACCCAGTACTTC. Translated: CASGGAGRETQYF.

This chain connects TRBV4-3 to TRBJ2-7, with a weak D call TRBD1 (6 bases). V was cut by 4 bases and J by 3 bases, with 10 bases left in between. The CDR3 sequence is 13 residues long. Germline values: CDR1 LGHNA, CDR2 YSLEER. CDR3 coding DNA: TGCGCCAGCAGCCTGGACAGAGGCTACGAGCAGTACTTC. Amino acids: CASSLDRGYEQYF.

The V gene is TRBV4-1, the J gene TRBJ1-5; no clear D. The CDR3 has 17 amino acids. CDR1 and CDR2 (germline): MGHRA, YSYEKL. Trimming stripped 6 bases from V and 4 bases from J, with 22 bases between. CDR3 sequence reads: CASRQLDKTLGNQPQHF. The CDR3 coding sequence is TGCGCCAGCAGGCAACTTGACAAGACACTTGGGAATCAGCCCCAGCATTTT.

As concerns this clone: This sample includes further DNA sequences coding for the same CDR3. This chain links TRBV6-5 with TRBJ2-3; 8 nucleotides line up with TRBD2. CDR1 is MNHEY, CDR2 SVGAGI, per germline. This CDR3 has 16 residues. The junction had 3 bases not matched to a gene; V was cut back by 0 bases and J by 1 base. CDR3 DNA: TGTGCCAGCAGTTACTCAGCGGGGGCAGGCACAGATACGCAGTATTTT. This codes for CASSYSAGAGTDTQYF.

The chain is built from TRBV7-3 and TRBJ2-2, with D unclear. Germline CDR1 is SGHTA and CDR2 is FQGTGA. The CDR3 sequence is 13 residues long. V was trimmed by 3 bases and J by 4 bases, leaving 6 bases between them. DNA of the CDR3: TGTGCCAGCAGCTTGGCGGTCACCGGGGAGCTGTTTTTT. Its protein product is CASSLAVTGELFF. Combining the CDR3 with reference TRBV7-3 and TRBJ2-2 gives the whole variable domain GAGVSQTPSNKVTEKGKYVELRCDPISGHTALYWYRQSLGQGPEFLIYFQGTGAADDSGLPNDRFFAVRPEGSVSTLKIQRTERGDSAVYLCASSLAVTGELFFGEGSRLTVL.

This rearrangement joins TRBV7-2 to TRBJ2-3; 10 bases match TRBD2. The CDR3 length is 14 residues. Germline V gene lookup returns CDR1 SGHTA and CDR2 FQGNSA. Trimming cost V 1 base and J 7 bases; bases outside gene matches: 2. CDR3 protein: CASSLGLAGYTQYF. In DNA, the CDR3 is TGTGCCAGCAGCTTAGGACTAGCGGGTTATACGCAGTATTTT. The complete variable domain, with remaining parts taken from reference TRBV7-2 and TRBJ2-3, reads GAGVSQSPSNKVTEKGKDVELRCDPISGHTALYWYRQSLGQGLEFLIYFQGNSAPDKSGLPSDRFSAERTGGSVSTLTIQRTQQEDSAVYLCASSLGLAGYTQYFGPGTRLTVL.

In this sample, this clone turned up once. This specimen includes other DNA sequences encoding the same CDR3. The CDR3 region has the DNA TGCGCCAGCAGCTTGTCCACAGGGAACTATGGCTACACCTTC. It codes for CASSLSTGNYGYTF. The chain couples TRBV5-1 to TRBJ1-2, with D perhaps TRBD1 (6 bases). The CDR3 is made up of 14 amino acids. Germline V CDR1 and CDR2: SGHRS, YFSETQ. V lost 1 base and J lost 2, with 9 bases in between. Full variable domain (outside the CDR3, taken from reference TRBV5-1 and TRBJ1-2): KAGVTQTPRYLIKTRGQQVTLSCSPISGHRSVSWYQQTPGQGLQFLFEYFSETQRNKGNFPGRFSGRQFSNSRSEMNVSTLELGDSALYLCASSLSTGNYGYTFGSGTRLTVV.

The rearrangement uses TRBV14 and TRBJ1-1; D is undetermined. The CDR3 totals 16 residues. V shed 3 bases and J shed 2 bases, with 16 bases lying between them. The germline gives CDR1 SGHDN, CDR2 FVKESK. CDR3 nucleotides: TGTGCCAGCAGCCAGGGCCTTATCACCCTCAACACTGAAGCTTTCTTT. It yields the protein CASSQGLITLNTEAFF. Variable domain in full (rest from reference TRBV14 and TRBJ1-1): EAGVTQFPSHSVIEKGQTVTLRCDPISGHDNLYWYRRVMGKEIKFLLHFVKESKQDESGMPNNRFLAERTGGTYSTLKVQPAELEDSGVYFCASSQGLITLNTEAFFGQGTRLTVV.

DNA for the CDR3: TGTGCCAGCAGCTTAAAGCGGACAGGGGTTTCGGGTGGCTACACCTTC. This encodes CASSLKRTGVSGGYTF. The gene calls are TRBV7-3 and TRBJ1-2; TRBD1 matches 9 bases. The ends lost 1 base at V and 7 bases at J; junction bases unmatched: 10. Germline-derived CDR1 and CDR2 are SGHTA and FQGTGA. The CDR3 contains 16 residues.

The rearrangement links TRBV4-3 to TRBJ2-3; D possibly corresponds to TRBD1 (6 bases). With 2 bases removed from V and 0 bases from J, the gap between germline ends came to 6 bases. The CDR3 consists of 14 residues. The germline V gene encodes CDR1 LGHNA and CDR2 YSLEER. The CDR3 coding sequence is TGCGCCAGCAGCCAAAGGGGGAGCACAGATACGCAGTATTTT. Translation gives CASSQRGSTDTQYF.

V and J are TRBV6-5 and TRBJ2-7, with 11 bases fitting TRBD2. CDR3 length equals 14 residues. Germline trimming cut 7 bases from V and 2 bases from J; bases unmatched to any gene: 4. Germline assignment: CDR1 MNHEY and CDR2 SVGAGI. The CDR3 reads CASNPSGRTYEQYF. The CDR3 DNA reads as TGTGCCAGCAACCCTAGCGGGAGGACCTACGAGCAGTACTTC.

The rearrangement uses TRBV28 and TRBJ2-5, with D tentatively TRBD1 or TRBD2 (5 bases each). Germline V CDR1 and CDR2: MDHEN, SYDVKM. This CDR3 spans 15 amino acids. Between the trimmed V and J ends, which lost 6 bases and 9 bases, there was a span of 23 bases. The CDR3 here is CASRPRGRANGAQYF. The CDR3, as DNA: TGTGCCAGCAGACCCCGGGGCAGGGCAAATGGGGCCCAGTACTTC.

As for this clone: This specimen includes other DNA sequences encoding the same CDR3. V usage is TRBV30 and J usage is TRBJ1-3, with D perhaps matching TRBD1 (5 bases). V was cut by 0 bases and J by 3 bases, with 12 bases left in between. The CDR3 is 15 residues long. In germline, CDR1 is GTSNPN, CDR2 SVGIG (reference sequence). CDR3 region: CAWSVRKGYGNTIYF. CDR3 coding DNA: TGTGCCTGGAGTGTAAGGAAGGGGTATGGAAACACCATATATTTT.

V gene TRBV19 combines with J gene TRBJ2-7, with 9 bases matching TRBD1. Germline V gene data show CDR1 as LNHDA and CDR2 as SQIVND (reference sequence). With V trimmed by 3 bases and J by 2 bases, 5 bases remained unmatched. The CDR3 spans 15 residues. The CDR3 protein is CASSIIGQGPYEQYF. The CDR3 DNA follows: TGTGCCAGTAGTATTATCGGACAGGGGCCCTACGAGCAGTACTTC.